The 19 T cell receptor beta chains given below trace back to one sample, sequenced in a study of human T cells and chemical hapten exposure. TCRdb fed the RACE reads into MiXCR, producing one record per CDR3 protein. The data show 100,000 to 150,000 distinct CDR3 sequences, more than 7.5% seen once. Time point in this sample: healthy volunteer bleed at 2 weeks. Total RNA was isolated from whole blood that had not been fractionated. Sequenced input: whole blood. These receptors were taken from a male donor in good health. Some clones in this sample may be carry-over from other donors' samples.

The chain recombines TRBV30 with TRBJ2-6; TRBD2 is a possible D gene (6 bases). V was shortened by 4 bases and J by 2 bases, with 9 bases between the two germline ends. Germline V CDR1 and CDR2: GTSNPN, SVGIG (reference sequence). This CDR3 spans 14 amino acids. CDR3 nucleotide sequence: TGTGCCTGGACCCCGGGGGCTGGGGCCAACGTCCTGACTTTC. Protein product: CAWTPGAGANVLTF.

The V call is TRBV3-1, the J call TRBJ1-1; 10 positions match TRBD1. The CDR3 has 16 residues. The ends lost 7 bases at V and 7 bases at J; junction bases unmatched: 15. Germline-derived CDR1 and CDR2 are LGHDT and YNNKEL (reference sequence). In DNA, the CDR3 is TGTGCCAGCACCTCCCGGGTGGACAGGGGGGATGGTGAAGCTTTCTTT. Protein product: CASTSRVDRGDGEAFF.

This clonotype appeared a few times. This chain joins TRBV5-1 and TRBJ2-1, with 7 bases matching TRBD2. The CDR3 is 11 amino acids. V trimming: 4 bases; J trimming: 8 bases; junction bases outside the gene matches: 0. Germline CDR1 reads SGHRS; CDR2 reads YFSETQ. Written as DNA, the CDR3 is TGCGCCAGCAGCCGGGGGGATGAGCAGTTCTTC. Translation: CASSRGDEQFF.

The gene calls are TRBV6-6 and TRBJ1-1; D is possibly TRBD1 (6 bases). From germline, CDR1 is MNHNY and CDR2 SVGAGI (reference sequence). V was clipped by 6 bases and J by 1 base, with 21 bases between them. The CDR3 covers 17 residues. The CDR3 DNA follows: TGTGCCAGCAGCTACGCCGGGACACGAAGGTCGAACACTGAAGCTTTCTTT. Translating gives CASSYAGTRRSNTEAFF.

This clonotype was picked up many times. This chain connects TRBV12-3 or TRBV12-4 to TRBJ2-5; 14 bases are shared with TRBD2. CDR3 size: 15 residues. The ends lost 6 bases at V and 2 bases at J; junction bases unmatched: 2. CDR3 residues: CASRRLAGGQETQYF. DNA of the CDR3: TGTGCCAGCAGGAGACTAGCGGGGGGGCAAGAGACCCAGTACTTC.

In its sample, this clonotype was seen once. J is TRBJ2-3 and V is TRBV4-2, with TRBD1 matching 9 bases. V shed 0 bases and J 5 bases; nucleotides not matched to a gene: 6. This CDR3 spans 16 amino acids. The germline CDR1 and CDR2 sequences are LGHNA and YNFKEQ. The CDR3 DNA sequence: TGTGCCAGCAGCCAAGAAGGGGACAGGGCCGTAGATACGCAGTATTTT. It specifies CASSQEGDRAVDTQYF.

The rearrangement links TRBV12-5 to TRBJ1-4; D remains ambiguous. Trimming pared 6 bases from V and 7 bases from J, leaving 12 bases between. This CDR3 comprises 13 residues. Germline CDR1 and CDR2: LGHNT and FRNRAP. Here the CDR3 reads CASGPPGGEKLFF. In DNA, the CDR3 is TGTGCTAGTGGCCCGCCAGGTGGTGAAAAACTGTTTTTT.

The chain employs TRBV5-1 and TRBJ2-1; the D gene could be TRBD1 or TRBD2 (5 bases each). V dropped 3 bases and J dropped 5 bases, with 9 bases sitting between them. Germline values: CDR1 SGHRS, CDR2 YFSETQ. The CDR3 loop spans 13 amino acids. CDR3 loop: CASSYRGDNEQFF. For the CDR3, the DNA is TGCGCCAGCAGCTATCGGGGCGACAATGAGCAGTTCTTC.

The chain uses TRBV29-1 and TRBJ2-7, with a weak D call TRBD1 (5 bases). In germline, CDR1 is SQVTM, CDR2 ANQGSEA. V was clipped by 4 bases and J by 6 bases, with 22 bases between them. This CDR3 comprises 15 residues. Written as DNA, the CDR3 is TGCAGCGTTGTCCTTGAGTCCGGACACTCGCTCGAGCAGTACTTC. It translates to CSVVLESGHSLEQYF.

The table lists this clonotype with a few counts. The chain is built from TRBV12-3 or TRBV12-4 and TRBJ1-2; D may be TRBD1 (5 bases). The CDR3 has 13 residues. Trimming removed 7 bases at V and 2 bases at J, with 11 bases between. The chain's CDR3 is CASTRGRNYGYTF. The CDR3 DNA reads TGTGCCAGCACTAGGGGACGGAACTATGGCTACACCTTC.

This clonotype was recorded a few times. The gene calls are TRBV13 and TRBJ1-1; D remains unclear. There are 13 residues in the CDR3. Germline V gives CDR1 PRHDT, CDR2 FYEKMQ (reference sequence). V lost 0 bases, J lost 6 bases, and 8 bases lay in between. CDR3 in DNA: TGTGCCAGCAGCTTAGGGGGTGCTTCTGAAGCTTTCTTT. Its translation: CASSLGGASEAFF. Drawing the rest from reference TRBV13 and TRBJ1-1, the complete variable domain is AAGVIQSPRHLIKEKRETATLKCYPIPRHDTVYWYQQGPGQDPQFLISFYEKMQSDKGSIPDRFSAQQFSDYHSELNMSSLELGDSALYFCASSLGGASEAFFGQGTRLTVV.

The J gene is TRBJ2-1, the V gene TRBV29-1, with 13 positions matching TRBD2. This CDR3 contains 16 residues. Germline loops: CDR1 SQVTM, CDR2 ANQGSEA. The junction had 3 bases not matched to a gene; V was cut back by 0 bases and J by 4 bases. CDR3 sequence (DNA): TGCAGCGTTGAAGACACTAGCGGGGGGGATTACAATGAGCAGTTCTTC. Protein sequence: CSVEDTSGGDYNEQFF.

There are a few counts of this clonotype. The chain joins TRBV2 to TRBJ2-7; 7 nucleotides match TRBD2. In germline, CDR1 is SNHLY, CDR2 FYNNEI. Trimming at V came to 4 bases and at J to 4 bases, leaving 16 bases not matched to a gene. The CDR3 consists of 17 residues. CDR3 in amino acids: CASSGNLAAGGFYEQYF. Written as DNA, the CDR3 is TGTGCCAGCAGTGGTAACCTAGCGGCTGGGGGATTTTACGAGCAGTACTTC.

V is TRBV3-1 and J is TRBJ2-7; a weak D match, TRBD2 (5 bases). The ends were cut back, 1 base at V and 0 bases at J, with 10 bases in the middle. CDR3 length: 15 residues. Per the germline V gene, CDR1 is LGHDT and CDR2 is YNNKEL (reference sequence). In nucleotides, the CDR3 is TGTGCCAGCAGCCAAGGACTACCGAGCTCCTACGAGCAGTACTTC. This encodes CASSQGLPSSYEQYF.

Ten or more counts support this clonotype. V is TRBV20-1 and J is TRBJ1-2, with a possible D match to TRBD1 (6 bases). The V gene's germline CDR1 is DFQATT and CDR2 SNEGSKA (reference sequence). This CDR3 spans 14 amino acids. V lost 6 bases to trimming and J lost 4 bases, with 18 bases between them. The CDR3 DNA reads TGCAGTGCCTTAAACAGGGATACTACCTATGGCTACACCTTC. This codes for CSALNRDTTYGYTF.

This clonotype has just a few counts. This chain links TRBV5-5 with TRBJ2-6; D may be TRBD2 (5 bases). Germline assignment: CDR1 SGHKS and CDR2 YYEKEE (reference sequence). The CDR3 covers 16 residues. Trimming shortened V by 5 bases and J by 0 bases, and 12 bases separated the two germline ends. CDR3 sequence reads: CASSFRGSSGANVLTF. The DNA for the CDR3 is TGTGCCAGCAGTTTTAGAGGGAGCTCTGGGGCCAACGTCCTGACTTTC.

This clonotype came up many times. The V gene is TRBV11-2, the J gene TRBJ2-3; D possibly corresponds to TRBD2 (7 bases). Germline CDR1 reads SGHAT; CDR2 reads FQNNGV. The CDR3 covers 15 residues. Trimming removed 1 base at V and 2 bases at J, with 10 bases between. This chain's CDR3 is CASSLVGGLTDTQYF. CDR3 DNA: TGTGCCAGCAGCTTAGTGGGGGGGCTCACAGATACGCAGTATTTT.

This clonotype was found a few times. The V and J genes are TRBV6-2 or TRBV6-3 and TRBJ1-5; no definite D call. Trimming shortened V by 4 bases and J by 4 bases, and 8 bases separated the two germline ends. The CDR3 consists of 13 residues. Germline CDR1 MNHEY, CDR2 SVGEGT. CDR3 in DNA: TGTGCCAGCAGTTGGGAGTTAAATCAGCCCCAGCATTTT. This codes for CASSWELNQPQHF.

The V call is TRBV29-1, the J call TRBJ1-2; tentatively, D is TRBD1 (6 bases). This CDR3 is 15 amino acids long. Germline CDR1 reads SQVTM; CDR2 reads ANQGSEA. The germline V and J ends were trimmed by 3 bases and 5 bases, with 19 bases remaining between them. In DNA, the CDR3 is TGCAGCGTTGATGATTCTTGGACAGAACGATATGGCTACACCTTC. Translating gives CSVDDSWTERYGYTF.